These 26 T cell receptor beta chains share one sample of origin, sequenced in a study of blood T cell repertoires in COVID-19. The assay was immunoSEQ multiplex PCR, and TCRdb's table has in-frame clones only and misses some. The sample records over 110,000 clones, about 87% being singletons. Sequencing input: peripheral blood. The receptors were sampled from a woman aged 45-59 years with acute or convalescent COVID-19.

There are a few counts of this clone. V gene TRBV7-9 combines with J gene TRBJ1-6; 12 bases are a match to TRBD1. V lost 5 bases, J lost 8 bases, and 7 bases stayed unmatched. Looked up from germline, CDR1 is SEHNR and CDR2 is FQNEAQ (reference sequence). The CDR3 has 16 residues. CDR3 sequence (DNA): TGTGCCAGCAGCAGAGGGGGGACAGGGGGCTATTCACCCCTCCACTTT. It translates to CASSRGGTGGYSPLHF.

This sequence joins TRBV5-7 and TRBJ1-4; D ambiguous. TRBV5-7 is flagged as an ORF with uncertain function. The V end lost 6 bases, the J end lost 1 base, and 4 bases lay between the germline ends. This CDR3 comprises 12 residues. The CDR3 bases are TGTGCCAGCACCCGAACTAATGAAAAACTGTTTTTT. This gives the protein CASTRTNEKLFF.

The V gene is TRBV5-4, the J gene TRBJ1-3, with D possibly matching TRBD1 (5 bases). CDR3 length: 15 residues. V was cut by 0 bases and J by 2 bases, with 9 bases left in between. Germline V gene lookup returns CDR1 SGHNT and CDR2 YYREEE (reference sequence). CDR3 loop: CASSLDLQAGNTIYF. CDR3 in DNA: TGTGCCAGCAGCTTGGACCTACAGGCTGGAAACACCATATATTTT.

The J gene is TRBJ1-2, the V gene TRBV6-2 or TRBV6-3; D unclear. The CDR3 spans 12 residues. V was trimmed by 5 bases and J by 7 bases, leaving 11 bases between them. Germline V lookup: CDR1 MNHEY, CDR2 SVGEGT. The chain's CDR3 is CASSPVGGGYTF. CDR3 coding DNA: TGTGCCAGCAGTCCGGTCGGAGGTGGCTACACCTTC.

This rearrangement joins TRBV5-4 to TRBJ1-1, with 9 positions matching TRBD1. With V trimmed by 5 bases and J by 4 bases, 12 bases remained unmatched. This CDR3 comprises 16 residues. Germline loops: CDR1 SGHNT, CDR2 YYREEE (reference sequence). The CDR3 sequence: CASSLGQGRLGTEAFF. In nucleotides, the CDR3 is TGTGCCAGCAGTCTGGGACAGGGAAGGTTGGGCACTGAAGCTTTCTTT.

This sequence joins TRBV6-5 and TRBJ2-1; 8 bases match TRBD1. Germline V gives CDR1 MNHEY, CDR2 SVGAGI. The CDR3 sequence is 14 residues long. The V and J ends lost 7 bases and 0 bases, in that order; junction bases with no gene match: 2. CDR3 protein: CASTTGGSYNEQFF. Written as DNA, the CDR3 is TGTGCCAGCACCACAGGGGGCTCCTACAATGAGCAGTTCTTC.

The chain is built from TRBV7-2 and TRBJ2-7; TRBD2 matches 9 bases. Germline V gives CDR1 SGHTA, CDR2 FQGNSA. The CDR3 loop spans 15 amino acids. V shed 6 bases, J shed 2 bases, and the junction held 8 bases outside the gene matches. CDR3 loop: CASSFTGTSTYEQYF. The CDR3 nucleotides read TGTGCCAGCAGTTTCACCGGGACTAGCACCTACGAGCAGTACTTC.

V gene TRBV4-1 combines with J gene TRBJ2-1; 7 bases match TRBD1. The CDR3 contains 14 residues. Germline trimming cut 3 bases from V and 5 bases from J; bases unmatched to any gene: 4. Germline V gene sequence: CDR1 MGHRA, CDR2 YSYEKL. The CDR3 sequence is CASSHPGQDNEQFF. CDR3 DNA sequence: TGCGCCAGCAGCCACCCCGGACAGGACAATGAGCAGTTCTTC.

This clone came up a few times. V usage is TRBV28 and J usage is TRBJ2-7; tentative D call: TRBD2 (6 bases). Trimming took 5 bases from V and 0 from J, leaving 14 bases between them. The germline CDR1 and CDR2 sequences are MDHEN and SYDVKM. This CDR3 region has 15 residues. DNA of the CDR3: TGTGCCAGCAGTCCTAGGGAGGTATCCTCCTACGAGCAGTACTTC. Translating it yields CASSPREVSSYEQYF.

This chain joins TRBV7-2 and TRBJ2-7; possibly TRBD2 for D (5 bases). The CDR3 covers 14 residues. Between the trimmed V and J ends, which lost 2 bases and 7 bases, there was a span of 15 bases. The V gene's germline CDR1 is SGHTA and CDR2 FQGNSA. The DNA for the CDR3 is TGTGCCAGCAGCTTATCTGTGGGAGAAAAGGAGCAGTACTTC. Protein sequence: CASSLSVGEKEQYF.

This chain uses TRBV7-9 with TRBJ2-2; TRBD1 might be the D (6 bases). This CDR3 is built from 15 residues. Germline CDR1 reads SEHNR; CDR2 reads FQNEAQ (reference sequence). With 7 bases removed from V and 4 bases from J, the gap between germline ends came to 16 bases. The CDR3, as DNA: TGTGCCAGCATCCGACTCGCAGGGGCCACCGGGGAGCTGTTTTTT. Protein product: CASIRLAGATGELFF.

The chain links TRBV7-2 to TRBJ2-2; 16 positions agree with TRBD2. The CDR3 sequence is 18 residues long. V shed 5 bases and J 4 bases; nucleotides not matched to a gene: 7. Looked up from germline, CDR1 is SGHTA and CDR2 is FQGNSA. CDR3 amino acids: CASSPGTSGGAGTGELFF. The CDR3 DNA reads TGTGCCAGCAGCCCCGGGACTAGCGGGGGGGCGGGCACCGGGGAGCTGTTTTTT. The variable domain in full, with the rest retrieved from reference TRBV7-2 and TRBJ2-2, is GAGVSQSPSNKVTEKGKDVELRCDPISGHTALYWYRQSLGQGLEFLIYFQGNSAPDKSGLPSDRFSAERTGGSVSTLTIQRTQQEDSAVYLCASSPGTSGGAGTGELFFGEGSRLTVL.

This rearrangement joins TRBV7-9 to TRBJ1-4; 7 bases map to TRBD1. The V segment lost 1 base and the J segment 0 bases; nucleotides outside the gene matches: 5. The germline V gene has CDR1 SEHNR and CDR2 FQNEAQ (reference sequence). CDR3 length equals 17 residues. CDR3 region: CASSLGQGSATNEKLFF. CDR3 bases: TGTGCCAGCAGCTTAGGACAGGGCTCTGCAACTAATGAAAAACTGTTTTTT.

The chain couples TRBV28 to TRBJ1-2; 10 nucleotides match TRBD1. Germline CDR1 is MDHEN and CDR2 is SYDVKM. The ends lost 4 bases at V and 7 bases at J; junction bases unmatched: 6. This CDR3 has 14 residues. CDR3 sequence reads: CASSSPGTGVGYTF. In DNA form, the CDR3 reads TGTGCCAGCAGTTCTCCAGGGACAGGGGTTGGCTACACCTTC.

This sequence joins TRBV18 and TRBJ2-3; no clear D. CDR1 is KGHSH, CDR2 LQKENI, per germline. This CDR3 spans 13 amino acids. The ends were cut back, 4 bases at V and 6 bases at J, with 11 bases in the middle. CDR3 sequence: CASSLSYSDTQYF. Written as DNA, the CDR3 is TGTGCCAGCTCACTTTCCTATTCGGATACGCAGTATTTT.

The V and J genes are TRBV6-5 and TRBJ2-3; 7 nucleotides line up with TRBD2. Germline-derived CDR1 and CDR2 are MNHEY and SVGAGI. There are 15 residues in the CDR3. V lost 2 bases and J lost 2; bases outside the gene matches: 4. CDR3 in amino acids: CASSYGAGATDTQYF. Here the CDR3 DNA reads TGTGCCAGCAGTTACGGTGCGGGAGCCACAGATACGCAGTATTTT.

This sequence joins TRBV25-1 and TRBJ2-5, with D uncertain. The V gene lost 3 bases and the J gene lost 4 bases, with 6 bases spanning the gap. The germline V gene encodes CDR1 MGHDK and CDR2 SYGVNS. The CDR3 covers 12 residues. Here the CDR3 DNA reads TGTGCCAGCAGTGATTCAATAGAGACCCAGTACTTC. Residues: CASSDSIETQYF.

This clone turned up a few times. V usage is TRBV20-1 and J usage is TRBJ2-7, with 8 positions matching TRBD2. Germline-derived CDR1 and CDR2 are DFQATT and SNEGSKA (reference sequence). The CDR3 length is 11 residues. CDR3 bases: TGCGGCGGGAGGAGCTCCTACGAGCAGTACTTC. Translation: CGGRSSYEQYF.

The gene calls are TRBV6-1 and TRBJ1-2, with D possibly being TRBD1 (5 bases). The V end was cut by 2 bases, the J end by 4 bases, with 8 bases between. Germline CDR1 and CDR2: MNHNS and SASEGT. The CDR3 is made up of 13 amino acids. The DNA of the CDR3 is TGTGCCAGCAGTGAAAACAGGATCTATGGCTACACCTTC. It specifies CASSENRIYGYTF.

V and J are TRBV19 and TRBJ2-1, with 9 bases that match TRBD1. Per the germline V gene, CDR1 is LNHDA and CDR2 is SQIVND (reference sequence). V gave up 7 bases and J gave up 5 bases; unmatched junction bases: 9. The length of the CDR3 is 15 residues. Here the CDR3 reads CASNRPGQGNNEQFF. For the CDR3, the DNA is TGTGCCAGTAACCGACCGGGACAGGGCAACAATGAGCAGTTCTTC.

The chain carries TRBV5-1 and TRBJ2-1; 7 nucleotides line up with TRBD1. Trimming took 4 bases from V and 3 from J; bases not matched to a gene: 4. CDR3 length: 14 amino acids. CDR1 is SGHRS and CDR2 is YFSETQ in the germline V gene. The CDR3 loop reads CASSLGQDYNEQFF. The CDR3 DNA reads as TGCGCCAGCAGCCTTGGACAGGACTACAATGAGCAGTTCTTC.

The genes are TRBV7-6 and TRBJ1-6, with 7 bases lining up with TRBD1. Germline CDR1 is SGHVS and CDR2 is FNYEAQ. This CDR3 has 14 residues. V trimming: 4 bases; J trimming: 9 bases; junction bases outside the gene matches: 6. CDR3 coding DNA: TGTGCCAGCAGCTCGGACAGGACCCTTTCACCCCTCCACTTT. Amino acids: CASSSDRTLSPLHF. The full variable domain, rest sourced from reference TRBV7-6 and TRBJ1-6, is GAGVSQSPRYKVTKRGQDVALRCDPISGHVSLYWYRQALGQGPEFLTYFNYEAQQDKSGLPNDRFSAERPEGSISTLTIQRTEQRDSAMYRCASSSDRTLSPLHFGNGTRLTVT.

The gene calls are TRBV27 and TRBJ1-1, with 9 bases lining up with TRBD1. The CDR3 covers 15 residues. Germline CDR1 MNHEY, CDR2 SMNVEV (reference sequence). The V segment lost 6 bases and the J segment 1 base; nucleotides outside the gene matches: 6. The CDR3 bases are TGTGCCAGCAGATTGACAGGGGGATCGAACACTGAAGCTTTCTTT. This encodes CASRLTGGSNTEAFF.

The V call is TRBV14, the J call TRBJ2-7, with no clear D. The CDR3 is 12 amino acids. V was shortened by 1 base and J by 3 bases, with 4 bases between the two germline ends. CDR1 is SGHDN and CDR2 is FVKESK in the germline V gene. CDR3 in DNA: TGTGCCAGCAGCCAAGTCGTCTACGAGCAGTACTTC. It is translated as CASSQVVYEQYF.

In its sample, this clone was seen a few times. The chain recombines TRBV3-1 (or the pseudogene TRBV3-2) with TRBJ1-1; 7 positions match TRBD1. The CDR3 loop spans 15 amino acids. CDR1 is LGHDT and CDR2 is YNNKEL in the germline V gene (reference sequence). The ends lost 0 bases at V and 7 bases at J; junction bases unmatched: 8. The CDR3 sequence is CASSQDLPGGNEAFF. For the CDR3, the DNA is TGTGCCAGCAGCCAAGATCTTCCAGGGGGTAATGAAGCTTTCTTT.

This chain joins TRBV25-1 and TRBJ2-1; 12 bases match TRBD2. The germline gives CDR1 MGHDK, CDR2 SYGVNS. This CDR3 comprises 16 residues. V shed 3 bases and J 7 bases; nucleotides not matched to a gene: 7. The CDR3 sequence: CASSDLAGGGWNEQFF. The CDR3, as DNA: TGTGCCAGCAGTGATCTAGCGGGAGGGGGGTGGAATGAGCAGTTCTTC. Using reference TRBV25-1 and TRBJ2-1 for the parts outside the CDR3, the full variable domain is EADIYQTPRYLVIGTGKKITLECSQTMGHDKMYWYQQDPGMELHLIHYSYGVNSTEKGDLSSESTVSRIRTEHFPLTLESARPSHTSQYLCASSDLAGGGWNEQFFGPGTRLTVL.